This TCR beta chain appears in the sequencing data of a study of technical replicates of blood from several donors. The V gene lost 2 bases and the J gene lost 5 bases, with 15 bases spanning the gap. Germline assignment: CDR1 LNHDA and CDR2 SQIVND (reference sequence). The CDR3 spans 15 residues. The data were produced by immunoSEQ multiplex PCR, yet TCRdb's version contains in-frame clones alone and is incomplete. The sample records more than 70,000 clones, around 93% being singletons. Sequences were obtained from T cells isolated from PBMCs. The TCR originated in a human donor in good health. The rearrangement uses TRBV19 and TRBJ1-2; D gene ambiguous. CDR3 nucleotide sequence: TGTGCCAGTAGTATATCGGCAGGAGGAGGGTATGGCTACACCTTC. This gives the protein CASSISAGGGYGYTF.